The T cell receptor (beta chain) described here comes from a study of blood T cell repertoires in COVID-19. Sequencing used immunoSEQ multiplex PCR; TCRdb keeps in-frame clones, though not all of them. Altogether around 300,000 clones are present, 75% to 90% being singletons, with the ten largest covering 1.5% to 2%. Germline CDR1 reads KGHSH; CDR2 reads LQKENI. With 6 bases removed from V and 8 bases from J, the gap between germline ends came to 19 bases. This CDR3 comprises 14 residues. What the recovered Cohort 3 donors had was two negative PCRs, clearance, or symptom resolution. Specimen: PBMCs or T cells enriched from blood (not recorded which). The TCR comes from a middle-aged woman who had recovered from COVID-19. This chain links TRBV18 with TRBJ1-2, with TRBD1 as a possible D gene (5 bases). The CDR3 bases are TGTGCCAGCTCGTCGGCAGGGAAGTGGGGAGGCTACACCTTC. Its translation: CASSSAGKWGGYTF.